A single sample is the source of the 11 T cell receptor beta chains below, sequenced in a study of cytomegalovirus exposure and HLA in healthy donors (dated by TCRdb to 2016 to 2017). The method was the immunoSEQ multiplex PCR assay. A mixture of 60 forward primers for TCR Vbeta segments and 13 reverse primers for TCR Jbeta segments was used in the multiplex PCR. Sourced from immuneACCESS, this table was stored by TCRdb with only in-frame sequences that have V and J called. A share of the clones is absent; for the studies checked, an unresolved V gene accounts for under half, and the remainder has no known explanation. The sample table records roughly 150,000 clones; approximately 80% of these occur just once. The ten largest clones capture around an eighth of the sample. Sequencing was done on a sample of PBMCs. These receptors originate from a woman between 40 and 55 years old in good health and CMV-seronegative.

This clone showed up just a few times. The CDR3 DNA reads as TGCGCCAGCAGTGAGTCCCTAGCAGGGGCAGGTCAGCCCCAGCATTTT. Its protein is CASSESLAGAGQPQHF. This rearrangement joins TRBV10-2 to TRBJ1-5, with D possibly matching TRBD1 (6 bases). Germline V CDR1 and CDR2: WSHSY, SAAADI. The CDR3 extends over 16 amino acids. Trimming pared 0 bases from V and 6 bases from J, leaving 15 bases between.

The chain is built from TRBV28 and TRBJ2-3; 9 bases match TRBD2. The J segment lost 0 bases and the V segment lost 2 bases, leaving 3 bases of the junction unmatched. Germline CDR1 and CDR2: MDHEN and SYDVKM. There are 16 residues in the CDR3. The DNA of the CDR3 is TGTGCCAGCAGTTTAGGACTAGCGAAGAGCACAGATACGCAGTATTTT. It yields the protein CASSLGLAKSTDTQYF.

This rearrangement joins TRBV29-1 to TRBJ2-3; perhaps TRBD1 as D (6 bases). V was clipped by 3 bases and J by 1 base, with 11 bases between them. CDR1 and CDR2 from the germline V gene are SQVTM and ANQGSEA. The CDR3 loop spans 14 amino acids. This chain's CDR3 is CSVDRGLGTDTQYF. The CDR3 DNA reads TGCAGCGTTGATAGGGGGTTGGGCACAGATACGCAGTATTTT.

CDR3 sequence (DNA): TGTGCCAGCAGCTTGTTGCAGGCTGGCTACACCTTC. Translation: CASSLLQAGYTF. The chain is built from TRBV5-4 and TRBJ1-2; D not resolved. The V and J ends lost 1 base and 7 bases respectively, with 8 bases between them. This CDR3 contains 12 residues. CDR1 and CDR2 from the germline V gene are SGHNT and YYREEE (reference sequence).

The V gene is TRBV9, the J gene TRBJ1-2; D might be TRBD1 (5 bases). The CDR3 runs to 14 residues. Germline values: CDR1 SGDLS, CDR2 YYNGEE. V lost 2 bases, J lost 8 bases, and 16 bases lay in between. This CDR3 reads CASSVEPGRDGYTF. CDR3 DNA sequence: TGTGCCAGCAGCGTCGAGCCGGGGAGGGACGGCTACACCTTC.

The rearrangement links TRBV11-2 to TRBJ2-1, with D perhaps TRBD2 (5 bases). CDR1 and CDR2 from the germline V gene are SGHAT and FQNNGV. Trimming shortened V by 4 bases and J by 0 bases, and 10 bases separated the two germline ends. CDR3 length: 15 residues. CDR3: CASSSNSGSYNEQFF. In DNA form, the CDR3 reads TGTGCCAGCAGCTCCAACAGCGGCTCCTACAATGAGCAGTTCTTC.

This clone was observed a handful of times. This chain links TRBV4-1 with TRBJ2-1; 10 nucleotides align to TRBD2. Trimming at V came to 4 bases and at J to 6 bases, leaving 6 bases not matched to a gene. The CDR3 contains 15 residues. Germline V gives CDR1 MGHRA, CDR2 YSYEKL. The CDR3 sequence is CASSPGLARPNEQFF. CDR3 DNA: TGCGCCAGCAGCCCGGGACTAGCGAGACCCAATGAGCAGTTCTTC.

This chain connects TRBV28 to TRBJ1-1, with 8 bases that match TRBD1. With 7 bases clipped from V and 5 bases from J, the junction kept 9 bases outside the gene matches. This CDR3 is 14 amino acids long. The germline V gene has CDR1 MDHEN and CDR2 SYDVKM. DNA for the CDR3: TGTGCCAGCACCACCCAGGGGGCATGGACTGAAGCTTTCTTT. Translation gives CASTTQGAWTEAFF. The entire variable domain, with the rest obtained from reference TRBV28 and TRBJ1-1, is as follows: DVKVTQSSRYLVKRTGEKVFLECVQDMDHENMFWYRQDPGLGLRLIYFSYDVKMKEKGDIPEGYSVSREKKERFSLILESASTNQTSMYLCASTTQGAWTEAFFGQGTRLTVV.

This clone appeared once. The chain is built from TRBV7-2 and TRBJ2-7; TRBD2 matches at 13 bases. The CDR3 is 17 residues long. V shed 5 bases and J 2 bases; nucleotides not matched to a gene: 9. In germline, CDR1 is SGHTA, CDR2 FQGNSA. The CDR3 reads CASSRTSGSQTAYEQYF. The DNA for the CDR3 is TGTGCCAGCAGCCGGACTAGCGGGAGCCAAACAGCCTACGAGCAGTACTTC.

This chain uses TRBV15 with TRBJ2-5, with a tentative D call TRBD2 (6 bases). Trimming pared 0 bases from V and 5 bases from J, leaving 19 bases between. This CDR3 has 17 residues. CDR1 and CDR2 from the germline V gene are LNHNV and YYDKDF (reference sequence). The CDR3 DNA reads TGTGCCACCAGCAGAGATTTCACTGACCCGGCGGGGGAGACCCAGTACTTC. Protein sequence: CATSRDFTDPAGETQYF. The full variable domain, with the rest looked up from reference TRBV15 and TRBJ2-5, is DAMVIQNPRYQVTQFGKPVTLSCSQTLNHNVMYWYQQKSSQAPKLLFHYYDKDFNNEADTPDNFQSRRPNTSFCFLDIRSPGLGDTAMYLCATSRDFTDPAGETQYFGPGTRLLVL.

J is TRBJ2-5 and V is TRBV5-1; a weak D match, TRBD1 (6 bases). The CDR3 loop spans 17 amino acids. Germline CDR1 SGHRS, CDR2 YFSETQ. V was shortened by 0 bases and J by 1 base, with 16 bases between the two germline ends. CDR3 DNA sequence: TGCGCCAGCAGCTTGGAGAGGGACACTACGTTCCAAGAGACCCAGTACTTC. Translating gives CASSLERDTTFQETQYF.